One sample yielded the 31 T cell receptor beta chains listed below, sequenced in a study of tumor and adjacent non-tumor tissue in lung cancer. A modified ARM-PCR protocol with three rounds of nested PCR amplified TCRbeta. TCRdb reprocessed the multiplex PCR reads via MiXCR and lists one record per CDR3 protein. The repertoire holds about 48,000 distinct CDR3 sequences, 55% to 65% seen once, with over 25% in the top ten. This sample's RNA came from whole unsorted tissue. The normal lung tissue was taken more than 3 cm from the tumor edge. Sequences were obtained from distant non-tumor lung tissue. The source of these receptors is a woman in her 70s with non-small cell lung cancer.

To note about this clonotype: A much more abundant neighbour one base away suggests this may be a read error. The chain uses TRBV6-1 and TRBJ2-1; unclear D gene. This CDR3 has 14 amino acids. Germline-derived CDR1 and CDR2 are MNHNS and SASEGT. The V gene lost 8 bases and the J gene lost 3 bases, with 14 bases spanning the gap. This CDR3 is CASPPPWDYNEQFF. In DNA, the CDR3 is TGTGCCAGCCCCCCCCCTTGGGACTACAATGAGCAGTTCTTC.

With respect to this clonotype: Since no conserved phenylalanine or tryptophan closes the CDR3, a read error is the likely cause. The chain links TRBV20-1 to TRBJ1-1; D not certain. Germline CDR1 DFQATT, CDR2 SNEGSKA (reference sequence). With 1 base removed from V and 1 base from J, the gap between germline ends came to 10 bases. The CDR3 covers 14 residues. CDR3 sequence reads: CSARVPFGNTEAFC. The CDR3 nucleotides are TGCAGTGCTAGAGTTCCCTTCGGGAACACTGAAGCTTTCTGT.

On this clonotype itself: Lacking the conserved final phenylalanine or tryptophan, this CDR3 likely reflects a read error. No DNA is shown, since the ends of the CDR3 on it are uncertain; the CDR3 is the one TCRdb lists. The CDR3 here is CASSLPVGKTETFL. The genes are TRBV12-3 or TRBV12-4 and TRBJ1-1. The CDR3 comprises 14 residues, both ends counted.

This clonotype was counted a few times. The chain uses TRBV20-1 and TRBJ1-4, with D unclear. The CDR3 covers 16 residues. Germline loops: CDR1 DFQATT, CDR2 SNEGSKA (reference sequence). Deletions cut 1 base from V and 6 bases from J, with 18 bases between. The CDR3: CSARAHGRGLDEKLFF. CDR3 nucleotides: TGCAGTGCTAGAGCACATGGACGGGGTTTGGATGAAAAACTGTTTTTT.

With respect to this clonotype: A read error is possible here, since a much larger clone lies one base away. The chain employs TRBV20-1 and TRBJ2-7; 8 bases are shared with TRBD2. This CDR3 has 15 residues. CDR1 is DFQATT, CDR2 SNEGSKA, per germline (reference sequence). V was clipped by 7 bases and J by 2 bases; unmatched bases: 13. The DNA of the CDR3 is TGCAGTGATAGTCCAAGCGGGAGCATAGCCTACGAGCAGTACTTC. It codes for CSDSPSGSIAYEQYF.

In this sample, this clonotype turned up a few times. This rearrangement joins TRBV20-1 to TRBJ2-7; 10 nucleotides match TRBD2. With 6 bases clipped from V and 0 bases from J, the junction kept 8 bases outside the gene matches. The CDR3 length is 15 residues. In germline, CDR1 is DFQATT, CDR2 SNEGSKA (reference sequence). The CDR3 DNA sequence: TGCAGTGCCCTACCCACTAGCGGGGCCTCCTACGAGCAGTACTTC. It translates to CSALPTSGASYEQYF.

This clonotype was detected only a few times. This chain connects TRBV4-2 to TRBJ1-1, with D possibly being TRBD1 (6 bases). CDR3 length equals 15 residues. V shed 1 base and J shed 7 bases, with 16 bases lying between them. Germline CDR1 is LGHNA and CDR2 is YNFKEQ. CDR3 DNA: TGTGCCAGCAGCCAAGGGGACATCATGAGCATTGAAGCTTTCTTT. The encoded protein is CASSQGDIMSIEAFF.

Many counts were recorded for this clonotype. The chain combines TRBV28 with TRBJ2-3; 9 nucleotides line up with TRBD2. The CDR3 is 16 amino acids. The trim removed 2 bases at V and 5 bases at J, leaving 8 bases unmatched. The germline V gene encodes CDR1 MDHEN and CDR2 SYDVKM. CDR3 nucleotides: TGTGCCAGCAGTTTAAATAGCGGGAGTCAAGTAGATACGCAGTATTTT. Its protein product is CASSLNSGSQVDTQYF. The whole variable domain, filled in from reference TRBV28 and TRBJ2-3, reads DVKVTQSSRYLVKRTGEKVFLECVQDMDHENMFWYRQDPGLGLRLIYFSYDVKMKEKGDIPEGYSVSREKKERFSLILESASTNQTSMYLCASSLNSGSQVDTQYFGPGTRLTVL.

Notes on this clonotype: Since a much larger clone is just one base distant, this may be a read error. The chain carries TRBV7-9 and TRBJ2-1; D unresolved. Trimming took off 3 bases at V and 7 bases at J, with 7 bases between the two ends. This CDR3 is built from 12 residues. Germline CDR1 and CDR2: SEHNR and FQNEAQ (reference sequence). CDR3 sequence reads: CASSLIGNEQFF. The CDR3 coding sequence is TGTGCCAGCAGCTTGATCGGAAATGAGCAGTTCTTC.

This clonotype is a singleton in its sample. Here the CDR3 omits its conserved ending phenylalanine or tryptophan, so a read error is the likely source. The rearrangement links TRBV7-9 to TRBJ2-7; D is unclear. The CDR3 consists of 13 residues. V shed 5 bases and J shed 4 bases, with 12 bases lying between them. Germline V gives CDR1 SEHNR, CDR2 FQNEAQ (reference sequence). The CDR3 region is CASSDSTRYEQYI. The CDR3 DNA is TGTGCCAGCAGCGATTCAACGAGGTACGAGCAGTACATC.

This chain joins TRBV6-5 and TRBJ2-1; D may correspond to TRBD1 or TRBD2 (6 bases each). With 9 bases removed from V and 4 bases from J, the gap between germline ends came to 19 bases. The germline V gene has CDR1 MNHEY and CDR2 SVGAGI. The CDR3 sequence is 15 residues long. CDR3 sequence reads: CASSYKGGRYNEQFF. The CDR3 DNA is TGTGCCAGTTCTTACAAAGGGGGGAGATACAATGAGCAGTTCTTC.

In regard to this clonotype: At one boundary the junction diverges from the germline segment, which might be a read error. The chain recombines TRBV5-6 with TRBJ2-5, with TRBD2 matching 7 bases. This CDR3 comprises 16 residues. Germline lookup yields CDR1 SGHDT and CDR2 YYEEEE. The DNA for the CDR3 is TGTGTCAGCAGCCGGACTGGGGCGGGAGAGTATTTCGCACAGTACTTC. Protein: CVSSRTGAGEYFAQYF.

Points on this clonotype: At one boundary the junction diverges from the germline segment, which might be a read error. The chain employs TRBV11-1 and TRBJ2-1, with D perhaps matching TRBD2 (5 bases). This CDR3 has 12 amino acids. In germline, CDR1 is SGHAT, CDR2 FQDESV (reference sequence). CDR3 sequence: CVGSLLGTTPRF. The CDR3 coding sequence is TGTGTCGGCAGCTTACTAGGAACCACGCCACGGTTC.

Comment on this clonotype: A much larger clonotype is one base distant, so this may be a read error. The V call is TRBV6-5, the J call TRBJ2-1; D uncertain. The CDR3 consists of 15 residues. Germline CDR1 reads MNHEY; CDR2 reads SVGAGI. The CDR3 DNA follows: TGTGCCAGCAGCCCGGGCGGTGGGGATGACAATAAGCAGTTCTTC. It is translated as CASSPGGGDDNKQFF.

This clonotype was recorded many times. The V call is TRBV5-6, the J call TRBJ1-1; D is undetermined. CDR3 length equals 12 residues. Looked up from germline, CDR1 is SGHDT and CDR2 is YYEEEE. V lost 0 bases and J lost 8, with 8 bases in between. CDR3 loop: CASSLGPEEAFF. DNA of the CDR3: TGTGCCAGCAGCTTGGGACCGGAAGAAGCTTTCTTT.

The chain uses TRBV28 and TRBJ1-5; D may be TRBD1 (6 bases). V lost 5 bases, J lost 7 bases, and 24 bases lay in between. CDR1 is MDHEN, CDR2 SYDVKM, per germline. The CDR3 runs to 17 residues. CDR3 region: CASSPLQGPWIGQPQHF. As DNA, the CDR3 is TGTGCCAGCAGTCCCCTTCAGGGGCCGTGGATAGGGCAGCCCCAGCATTTT.

This clonotype was picked up a small number of times. This may be a read error, as it is one base from a much larger clone. This chain connects TRBV11-2 to TRBJ2-1, with TRBD2 identical over 14 bases. CDR1 SGHAT and CDR2 FQNNGV come from the germline V gene. CDR3 size: 15 residues. CDR3 in DNA: TGTGCCGGCAGCGGGACTAGCGGGAGTCTGGATGAGCAGTTCTTC. This translates into CAGSGTSGSLDEQFF.

V and J are TRBV12-3 or TRBV12-4 and TRBJ1-5; TRBD1 is a possible D gene (6 bases). The CDR3 consists of 14 residues. CDR3 sequence reads: CAGSLDRTNQPQHF. Written as DNA, the CDR3 is TGTGCTGGCAGTTTAGACAGGACAAATCAGCCCCAGCATTTT.

This clonotype has a handful of counts. A much larger clone differs by one base, so this may be a read error. The chain combines TRBV6-6 with TRBJ2-7; tentatively, D is TRBD2 (5 bases). The length of the CDR3 is 15 residues. The ends were cut back, 7 bases at V and 7 bases at J, with 23 bases in the middle. Per germline, CDR1 MNHNY and CDR2 SVGAGI (reference sequence). The CDR3 is CASIPHRAGLGEQYF. The CDR3 DNA sequence: TGTGCCAGCATCCCGCACCGCGCGGGCCTCGGGGAGCAGTACTTC.

In this sample, this clonotype turned up many times. V is TRBV20-1 and J is TRBJ1-2, with 9 bases aligning to TRBD1. The CDR3 extends over 16 amino acids. V lost 3 bases and J lost 2; bases outside the gene matches: 10. Germline V gene data show CDR1 as DFQATT and CDR2 as SNEGSKA (reference sequence). CDR3 bases: TGCAGTGCTAGTACAGGGGGCGAGGGGGCCAACTATGGCTACACCTTC. It translates to CSASTGGEGANYGYTF.

Note on this clonotype: Compared with germline, one end of the junction differs, possibly owing to a read error. CDR3 bases: TGTGCTAGCAGCCGGCGGTTAGACAATGAGCAGTTCTTC. Encoded protein: CASSRRLDNEQFF. The V gene is TRBV6-2 or TRBV6-3, the J gene TRBJ2-1; no definite D call. The CDR3 covers 13 residues. Germline V lookup: CDR1 MNHEY, CDR2 SVGEGT.

Notes on this clonotype: The junction does not match germline at one end; this may be a read error. Here the CDR3 DNA reads TGCAGCATTGAGTATAGTGCTCGAACCTACAATGAGCAGTTCTTC. The encoded protein is CSIEYSARTYNEQFF. The chain has TRBV29-1 and TRBJ2-1, with D uncertain. This CDR3 spans 15 amino acids. Germline V gene lookup returns CDR1 SQVTM and CDR2 ANQGSEA.

As to this clonotype: The germline gene is not matched at one end of the junction; a read error may be the cause. V gene TRBV6-2 or TRBV6-3 combines with J gene TRBJ2-3, with TRBD2 matching over 13 bases. CDR3 length: 19 amino acids. Germline CDR1 is MNHEY and CDR2 is SVGEGT. Here the CDR3 DNA reads TGTGTCAGCAGTGCAATAGGACTAGCGGGAGCCCATCGATCAGATACGCAGTATTTT. Translating gives CVSSAIGLAGAHRSDTQYF.

The chain joins TRBV5-4 to TRBJ2-5; no firm D call. The CDR3 consists of 12 residues. Germline values: CDR1 SGHNT, CDR2 YYREEE (reference sequence). The V and J ends lost 4 bases and 9 bases respectively, with 13 bases between them. As DNA, the CDR3 is TGTGCCAGCAGCACAGCTCAAGATGCCCAGTACTTC. It translates to CASSTAQDAQYF.

On this clonotype itself: A junction boundary mismatches the germline segment, possibly from a read error. This chain's CDR3 is CSVARGRASYEQYF. In DNA form, the CDR3 reads TGCAGTGTTGCTAGGGGGAGGGCCTCCTACGAGCAGTACTTC. This sequence joins TRBV29-1 and TRBJ2-7; D might be TRBD2 (7 bases). The germline CDR1 and CDR2 sequences are SQVTM and ANQGSEA. The CDR3 loop spans 14 amino acids.

The chain combines TRBV12-3 or TRBV12-4 with TRBJ2-7; TRBD2 might be the D (5 bases). The CDR3 consists of 14 residues. This CDR3 is CGSSLAIIVGEQYF. DNA of the CDR3: TGTGGCAGTAGTTTAGCGATCATAGTAGGCGAGCAGTACTTC.

The chain combines TRBV11-1 with TRBJ2-1; D possibly matches TRBD1 or TRBD2 (5 bases each). Germline values: CDR1 SGHAT, CDR2 FQDESV (reference sequence). This CDR3 comprises 13 residues. CDR3 DNA: TGTGTCGGCAGCCCGGGACCCGTCTGTGAACAGTTCTTC. Protein sequence: CVGSPGPVCEQFF. The complete variable domain, with remaining parts taken from reference TRBV11-1 and TRBJ2-1, reads EAEVAQSPRYKITEKSQAVAFWCDPISGHATLYWYRQILGQGPELLVQFQDESVVDDSQLPKDRFSAERLKGVDSTLKIQPAELGDSAMYLCVGSPGPVCEQFFGPGTRLTVL.

This clonotype was recorded at least ten times. CDR3 DNA sequence: TGCAGTGCTCTAAGACCGGGACTAGCGGGAGGATCCTACAATGAGCAGTTCTTC. This gives the protein CSALRPGLAGGSYNEQFF. The rearrangement joins TRBV20-1 to TRBJ2-1, with TRBD2 matching over 15 bases. J was trimmed by 1 base and V by 5 bases; bases with no gene match: 9. The CDR3 runs to 18 residues. The germline V gene encodes CDR1 DFQATT and CDR2 SNEGSKA (reference sequence).

This clonotype was observed a handful of times. This chain links TRBV27 with TRBJ2-1, with D tentatively TRBD2 (5 bases). There are 13 residues in the CDR3. Germline assignment: CDR1 MNHEY and CDR2 SMNVEV (reference sequence). V lost 3 bases, J lost 8 bases, and 11 bases lay in between. The CDR3 sequence is CASSLGSVHEQFF. The CDR3 nucleotides are TGTGCCAGCAGTTTGGGTAGCGTCCATGAGCAGTTCTTC.

This clonotype occurred many times. The V gene is TRBV29-1, the J gene TRBJ2-6; weak D call: TRBD1 (6 bases). CDR3 length: 15 residues. The germline V gene has CDR1 SQVTM and CDR2 ANQGSEA. The ends were cut back, 4 bases at V and 0 bases at J, with 10 bases in the middle. The CDR3 DNA reads TGCAGCGTTGCAGAGGGGGACTCTGGGGCCAACGTCCTGACTTTC. Translated, it gives CSVAEGDSGANVLTF.

V and J are TRBV4-1 and TRBJ2-7; 8 bases align to TRBD1. After removal of 4 bases from V and 3 bases from J, the junction contained 11 bases not matched to a gene. CDR1 MGHRA and CDR2 YSYEKL come from the germline V gene. This CDR3 region has 16 residues. The CDR3 loop reads CASSPGQGLNFYEQYF. The DNA of the CDR3 is TGCGCCAGCAGCCCCGGACAGGGTTTAAACTTCTACGAGCAGTACTTC.